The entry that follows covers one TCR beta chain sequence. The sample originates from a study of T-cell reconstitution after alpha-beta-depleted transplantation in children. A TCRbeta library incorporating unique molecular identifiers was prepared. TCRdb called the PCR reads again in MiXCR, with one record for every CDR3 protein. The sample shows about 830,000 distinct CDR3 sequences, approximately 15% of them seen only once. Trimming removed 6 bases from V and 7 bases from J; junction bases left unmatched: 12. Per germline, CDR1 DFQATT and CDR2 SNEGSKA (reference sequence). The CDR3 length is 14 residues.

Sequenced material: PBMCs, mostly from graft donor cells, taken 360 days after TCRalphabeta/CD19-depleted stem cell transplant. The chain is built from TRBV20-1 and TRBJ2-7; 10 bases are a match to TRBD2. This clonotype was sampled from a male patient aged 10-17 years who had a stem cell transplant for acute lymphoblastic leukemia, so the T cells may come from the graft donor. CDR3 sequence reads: CSADGSGRAGEQYF. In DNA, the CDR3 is TGCAGTGCGGATGGGAGCGGGAGGGCCGGGGAGCAGTACTTC.